These T cell receptor beta chains were read from a single sample in a study of regulatory T cells in long-lasting Graves disease. TCRdb reanalysed the multiplex PCR reads using MiXCR and keeps one entry per CDR3 protein. This sample carries some 370,000 distinct CDR3 sequences, roughly 20% of them seen once, and the ten largest clones take about 20%. The sequencing used peripheral blood mononuclear cells (PBMCs), collected when the disease was refractory, from a patient treated with antithyroid drugs. These TCRs come from a female donor with Graves disease. The CDR3 runs from the conserved cysteine through the conserved F or W. Fields, in order: J gene, V gene, CDR3 length, CDR3 protein.

TRBJ2-7 | TRBV27 | 14 | CASSFGGPLNEQYF
TRBJ1-2 | TRBV15 | 14 | CATSGGQGAQGYTF
TRBJ2-7 | TRBV6-1 | 14 | CASSIGLSSYEQYF
TRBJ2-1 | TRBV7-8 | 16 | CASSLGGPQVYNEQFF
TRBJ1-6 | TRBV28 | 15 | CASISSVTYNSPLHF
TRBJ2-5 | TRBV2 | 15 | CATRLDRGQGETQYF
TRBJ1-2 | TRBV28 | 14 | CASSPTWGFGGYTF
TRBJ2-7 | TRBV12-3/TRBV12-4 | 16 | CASSFRAGSSSYEQYF
TRBJ2-7 | TRBV7-2 | 14 | CASSSSSGPYEQYF
TRBJ2-7 | TRBV11-2 | 16 | CASSVRPGLETYEQYF
TRBJ2-5 | TRBV6-2/TRBV6-3 | 16 | CASSYGLAGGGETQYF
TRBJ1-1 | TRBV9 | 13 | CASSVTSNTEAFF
TRBJ1-2 | TRBV6-1 | 14 | CASSPSGTGEGYTF
TRBJ2-5 | TRBV20-1 | 14 | CSARGGAAGETQYF
TRBJ2-5 | TRBV7-9 | 14 | CASSPRIRGETQYF
TRBJ1-4 | TRBV6-1 | 14 | CASSLQGAREKLFF
TRBJ2-2 | TRBV7-2 | 18 | CASSFHRTSGRAGGELFF
TRBJ2-2 | TRBV6-2/TRBV6-3 | 14 | CASSTGPSVRELFF
TRBJ1-1 | TRBV4-1 | 15 | CASSQEADGNTEAFF
TRBJ1-5 | TRBV7-2 | 14 | CASSPTGVGQPQHF
TRBJ2-2 | TRBV12-3/TRBV12-4 | 15 | CASNVAGASTGELFF
TRBJ2-5 | TRBV29-1 | 12 | CSVVGRQETQYF
TRBJ1-5 | TRBV27 | 13 | CASSLKIYQPQHF
TRBJ1-5 | TRBV15 | 16 | CATSKVSGVDHQPQHF
TRBJ2-5 | TRBV27 | 19 | CASSLYPSGVGPAEETQYF
TRBJ2-3 | TRBV12-3/TRBV12-4 | 14 | CASSFRQASDTQYF